The 12 T cell receptor beta chains in this list originate from one sample, sequenced in a study of blood T cells in healthy people across ages. Combining a sample-barcoded 5' primer with a J-beta primer mix, a second PCR ran for roughly 7 to 12 cycles. TCRdb fed the 5' RACE reads into MiXCR, producing one record per CDR3 protein. The profile shows over 300,000 distinct CDR3 sequences, approximately 51% of them singletons. Sequenced sample: blood. The receptors shown here come from a man aged 55 to 70 in good health.

The V gene is TRBV28, the J gene TRBJ2-7; possible D gene TRBD2, 5 bases. TRBJ2-5 explains the end of the DNA better; the J call may be wrong. The germline gives CDR1 MDHEN, CDR2 SYDVKM. The CDR3 length is 13 residues. The CDR3 DNA reads as TGTGCCAGCAGCAACGGGGTCCCAGAGACCCAGTACTTC. Translating gives CASSNGVPETQYF.

The rearrangement links TRBV28 to TRBJ2-1; TRBD2 is a possible D gene (6 bases). This CDR3 is built from 14 residues. Deletions cut 11 bases from V and 0 bases from J, with 14 bases between. Germline V gives CDR1 MDHEN, CDR2 SYDVKM. For the CDR3, the DNA is TGTGCCGCACGTGGGGGGAGCTCCTACAATGAGCAGTTCTTC. The encoded protein is CAARGGSSYNEQFF.

The rearrangement joins TRBV7-2 to TRBJ2-7; 10 bases agree with TRBD2. The ends lost 2 bases at V and 5 bases at J; junction bases unmatched: 12. This CDR3 region has 17 residues. Germline loops: CDR1 SGHTA, CDR2 FQGNSA. CDR3 loop: CASSLNPPASGSHEQYF. CDR3 sequence (DNA): TGTGCCAGCAGCTTAAACCCCCCGGCTAGCGGGAGTCACGAGCAGTACTTC.

The sample holds a few counts of this clonotype. The chain combines TRBV12-3 or TRBV12-4 with TRBJ2-5, with 14 bases aligning to TRBD2. V was clipped by 5 bases and J by 5 bases; unmatched bases: 10. CDR3 length equals 17 residues. CDR3 protein: CASSLGTSGRRGETQYF. DNA of the CDR3: TGTGCCAGCAGTCTCGGGACTAGCGGGAGACGGGGTGAGACCCAGTACTTC.

The chain has TRBV9 and TRBJ2-1; perhaps TRBD2 as D (5 bases). This CDR3 contains 14 residues. V dropped 4 bases and J dropped 2 bases, with 10 bases sitting between them. Germline CDR1 and CDR2: SGDLS and YYNGEE. The CDR3, as DNA: TGTGCCAGCAGCCAGGAGGTAGCCTACAATGAGCAGTTCTTC. This gives the protein CASSQEVAYNEQFF.

The rearrangement uses TRBV2 and TRBJ2-4; D assignment may be TRBD1 or TRBD2 (6 bases each). The end of the DNA is better explained by TRBJ2-7, so the J call may be wrong. This CDR3 has 12 residues. Germline V gives CDR1 SNHLY, CDR2 FYNNEI. The CDR3 DNA reads TGTGCCAGCAGTGTTAGGGGGGACGAGCAGTACTTC. Translation: CASSVRGDEQYF.

V gene TRBV25-1 combines with J gene TRBJ2-5; weak D call: TRBD2 (6 bases). CDR1 is MGHDK, CDR2 SYGVNS, per germline. V was shortened by 3 bases and J by 7 bases, with 6 bases between the two germline ends. There are 11 residues in the CDR3. The CDR3 bases are TGTGCCAGCAGTGAGGGGGGGACCCAGTACTTC. Residues: CASSEGGTQYF.

This clonotype was observed a few times. The chain links TRBV5-1 to TRBJ2-1; tentative D call: TRBD1 (6 bases). Trimming took off 0 bases at V and 6 bases at J, with 13 bases between the two ends. The CDR3 has 15 residues. CDR1 and CDR2 (germline): SGHRS, YFSETQ. CDR3 protein: CASSLGAGTLNEQFF. The DNA of the CDR3 is TGCGCCAGCAGCTTGGGGGCCGGGACACTCAATGAGCAGTTCTTC.

This clonotype has a count of ten or more. The chain has TRBV7-9 and TRBJ2-5, with 14 bases identical to TRBD2. There are 18 residues in the CDR3. The germline gives CDR1 SEHNR, CDR2 FQNEAQ (reference sequence). Trimming at V came to 3 bases and at J to 11 bases, leaving 17 bases not matched to a gene. CDR3 sequence: CASSLRLAGGPTVNEQYF. CDR3 sequence (DNA): TGTGCCAGCAGCTTGAGACTAGCGGGAGGGCCGACCGTCAATGAGCAGTACTTC.

As concerns this clonotype: A much larger clone sits a single nucleotide away, making a read error possible. The chain employs TRBV12-3 or TRBV12-4 and TRBJ2-4, with D uncertain. V was pared by 7 bases and J by 0 bases, with 7 bases between. CDR3 length: 13 residues. The CDR3 loop is CASTSLAKNIQYF. The CDR3 DNA follows: TGTGCCAGCACGAGCCTAGCCAAAAACATTCAGTACTTC.

This clonotype showed up just a few times. The chain combines TRBV7-2 with TRBJ2-1, with 7 bases fitting TRBD1. Germline V lookup: CDR1 SGHTA, CDR2 FQGNSA. V trimming: 5 bases; J trimming: 4 bases; junction bases outside the gene matches: 2. CDR3 length: 13 amino acids. The CDR3, as DNA: TGTGCCAGCAGCAGGGGACAGTACAATGAGCAGTTCTTC. Translation: CASSRGQYNEQFF. Filled out from reference TRBV7-2 and TRBJ2-1, the complete variable domain reads GAGVSQSPSNKVTEKGKDVELRCDPISGHTALYWYRQSLGQGLEFLIYFQGNSAPDKSGLPSDRFSAERTGGSVSTLTIQRTQQEDSAVYLCASSRGQYNEQFFGPGTRLTVL.

This clonotype has more than one count but fewer than ten. The genes are TRBV6-5 and TRBJ2-1; D is possibly TRBD1 (6 bases). V was cut by 2 bases and J by 8 bases, with 13 bases left in between. Germline V gene lookup returns CDR1 MNHEY and CDR2 SVGAGI. The CDR3 has 14 amino acids. Here the CDR3 reads CASSYQGPEDEQFF. CDR3 in DNA: TGTGCCAGCAGTTACCAGGGGCCAGAGGATGAGCAGTTCTTC.